This TCR beta chain was recovered during a study of OX40 agonist ivuxolimab in advanced cancers. TCRdb keeps only in-frame clones here, not all; method: immunoSEQ multiplex PCR. This table has about 77,000 clones, roughly 84% appearing once. Germline V gene data show CDR1 as SGHRS and CDR2 as YFSETQ. Between the trimmed V and J ends, which lost 1 base and 1 base, there was a span of 10 bases. This CDR3 spans 15 amino acids. The receptor was isolated from an adult with an advanced solid tumor such as melanoma, head and neck, liver or kidney cancer. Sequenced material: CD4+ or CD8+ T cells sorted from blood, taken in a trial of the OX40 agonist ivuxolimab. V gene TRBV5-1 combines with J gene TRBJ2-3; the D is unclear. This CDR3 reads CASSLLTERTDTQYF. Written as DNA, the CDR3 is TGCGCCAGCAGCTTGCTAACAGAACGCACAGATACGCAGTATTTT.